This T cell receptor beta chain stems from a study of cytomegalovirus exposure and HLA in healthy donors. Trimming took 5 bases from V and 9 from J; bases not matched to a gene: 4. Looked up from germline, CDR1 is SGHVT and CDR2 is SQSDAQ. The CDR3 runs to 13 residues. Assay used: immunoSEQ multiplex PCR; TCRdb lists only in-frame clones, some missing. The sample yields under 200,000 clones, about 96% seen once. The chain joins TRBV7-4 to TRBJ2-1; 10 bases are a match to TRBD2. The source of this sequence is a woman aged 18-29 years in good health and CMV-seronegative. Material: PBMCs. The CDR3 bases are TGTGCCAGCAGCCACCGACTAGCGGGTGAGCAGTTCTTC. Translated, it gives CASSHRLAGEQFF.